These 5 T cell receptor beta chains share one sample of origin, sequenced in a study of blood T cell repertoires in COVID-19. The protocol was immunoSEQ multiplex PCR, while the TCRdb copy is restricted to in-frame clones and leaves out a portion. The sample has 90,000 to 100,000 clones, around nine tenths seen once. Sequenced sample: peripheral blood. The receptors here all came from a man over 45 with acute or convalescent COVID-19.

This clone was detected only once. J is TRBJ2-7 and V is TRBV2, with 7 bases aligning to TRBD2. Per the germline V gene, CDR1 is SNHLY and CDR2 is FYNNEI. J lost 1 base, V lost 4 bases, and 10 bases had no gene match. CDR3 length: 16 amino acids. In nucleotides, the CDR3 is TGTGCCAGCAGTGCGGGGGGATTCTTATATTCCTACGAGCAGTACTTC. This sequence encodes CASSAGGFLYSYEQYF.

The chain is built from TRBV27 and TRBJ1-2; 7 bases fit TRBD1. CDR1 and CDR2 (germline): MNHEY, SMNVEV (reference sequence). The CDR3 has 15 residues. V lost 2 bases to trimming and J lost 0 bases; unmatched junction nucleotides: 3. The CDR3 region has the DNA TGTGCCAGCAGTTTAAGGGGGCCCGCTAACTATGGCTACACCTTC. Its translation is CASSLRGPANYGYTF.

The J gene is TRBJ1-5, the V gene TRBV4-1; no firm D call. The CDR3 length is 13 residues. The V gene's germline CDR1 is MGHRA and CDR2 YSYEKL. V lost 0 bases and J lost 3, with 3 bases in between. Here the CDR3 reads CASSQDINQPQHF. For the CDR3, the DNA is TGCGCCAGCAGCCAAGACATCAATCAGCCCCAGCATTTT.

This rearrangement joins TRBV5-6 to TRBJ2-1, with 7 bases matching TRBD2. CDR3 length equals 14 residues. CDR1 SGHDT and CDR2 YYEEEE come from the germline V gene. V was pared by 4 bases and J by 9 bases, with 10 bases of the junction left unmatched. CDR3 nucleotides: TGTGCCAGCAGCCGGATGAGACTAGCAGGTGAGCAGTTCTTC. Translated: CASSRMRLAGEQFF.

The genes are TRBV14 and TRBJ2-7; the match to TRBD2 covers 8 bases. The CDR3 extends over 15 amino acids. CDR1 SGHDN and CDR2 FVKESK come from the germline V gene. Trimming removed 3 bases from V and 6 bases from J; junction bases left unmatched: 10. The CDR3 sequence is CASSQSPGGPGEQYF. Written as DNA, the CDR3 is TGTGCCAGCAGCCAGTCTCCGGGAGGGCCCGGCGAGCAGTACTTC.